This T cell receptor beta chain was sequenced during a study of CD8 T cells in ankylosing spondylitis. Study conclusions and caveats: Researchers report that disease-linked clones proved CD8+ and relatively rare in peripheral blood. What appeared characteristic of ankylosing spondylitis blood was a TCR beta motif of 7 or 8 highly homologous variants.

The CDR3 runs 14 residues. Trimming pared 1 base from V and 6 bases from J, leaving 10 bases between. Germline V CDR1 and CDR2: SEHNR, FQNEAQ (reference sequence). Preparation of TCR beta libraries was done by quantitative 5'-RACE with molecular barcodes. TCRdb called the 5' RACE reads again in MiXCR, with one record for every CDR3 protein. Of about 360,000 distinct CDR3 sequences in the sample, 20% to 25% were seen once. This clonotype came up a few times. Its target is unknown. Sequenced material: blood, either unsorted or a sorted T cell fraction (not recorded which). The clonotype was recovered from a male donor with ankylosing spondylitis or in good health (not recorded which). The chain uses TRBV7-9 and TRBJ1-5; the D gene is possibly TRBD1 (6 bases). For the CDR3, the DNA is TGTGCCAGCAGCTTAGGGGGGGCCTTTCAGCCCCAGCATTTT. It is translated as CASSLGGAFQPQHF.